This T cell receptor (beta chain) was recorded in a study of Graves' ophthalmopathy and Graves' hyperthyroidism. Study-wide results and caveats: In separating ophthalmopathy from stable hyperthyroidism, a 13-signature model achieved approximately 91% sensitivity and around 80% specificity.

V lost 2 bases and J lost 0, with 16 bases in between. This CDR3 region has 17 residues. Germline CDR1 is MNHEY and CDR2 is SVGAGI. This clonotype was picked up many times. Its antigen is currently unknown. Stable hyperthyroidism was defined by absence of ophthalmopathy within 18 months of follow-up. Amplifying from RNA transcripts, the study obtained TCR beta CDR3 regions. RT-PCR in the first round used HTBI primers; a second-round multiplex PCR followed. One entry per CDR3 protein, called by TCRdb with MiXCR from the multiplex PCR reads. The table includes more than 300,000 distinct CDR3 sequences, roughly 14% detected once.

The sequence was obtained from a woman under 30 with stable Graves' hyperthyroidism. The specimen was peripheral blood. V and J are TRBV6-5 and TRBJ1-2; D is perhaps TRBD1 (6 bases). The CDR3 is CASSYGWKTGANYGYTF. CDR3 nucleotides: TGTGCCAGCAGTTACGGTTGGAAGACAGGAGCTAACTATGGCTACACCTTC.